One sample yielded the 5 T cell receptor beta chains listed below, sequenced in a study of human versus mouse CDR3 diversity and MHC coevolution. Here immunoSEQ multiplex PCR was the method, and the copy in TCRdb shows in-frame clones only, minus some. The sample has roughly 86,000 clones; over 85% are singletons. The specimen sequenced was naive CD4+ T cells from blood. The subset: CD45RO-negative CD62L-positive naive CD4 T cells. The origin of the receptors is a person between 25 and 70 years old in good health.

The CDR3 reads CASSLQGGDYEQYF. The CDR3 DNA reads as TGTGCCAGCAGTTTACAGGGGGGCGACTACGAGCAGTACTTC. V gene TRBV27 combines with J gene TRBJ2-7; a possible D gene is TRBD1 (7 bases). The CDR3 sequence is 14 residues long. From germline, CDR1 is MNHEY and CDR2 SMNVEV (reference sequence). Between the trimmed V and J ends, which lost 2 bases and 3 bases, there was a span of 11 bases.

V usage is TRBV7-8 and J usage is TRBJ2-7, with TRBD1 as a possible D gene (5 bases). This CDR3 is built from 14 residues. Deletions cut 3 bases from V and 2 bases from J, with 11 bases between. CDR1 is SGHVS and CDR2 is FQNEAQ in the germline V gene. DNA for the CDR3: TGTGCCAGCAGCTTTAGACAGCAGACCTACGAGCAGTACTTC. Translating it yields CASSFRQQTYEQYF.

CDR3 bases: TGTGCCAGCTCACCTCCGGGACAGGCCCACGAGCAGTACTTC. Residues: CASSPPGQAHEQYF. The J gene is TRBJ2-7, the V gene TRBV18, with 8 nucleotides matching TRBD1. With 3 bases clipped from V and 5 bases from J, the junction kept 6 bases outside the gene matches. The germline gives CDR1 KGHSH, CDR2 LQKENI. The length of the CDR3 is 14 residues.

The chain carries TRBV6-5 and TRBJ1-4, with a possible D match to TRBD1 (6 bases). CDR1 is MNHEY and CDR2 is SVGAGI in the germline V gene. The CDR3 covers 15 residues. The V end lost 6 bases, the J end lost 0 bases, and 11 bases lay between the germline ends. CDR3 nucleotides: TGTGCCAGCAGATTCGAGGGGGCAACTAATGAAAAACTGTTTTTT. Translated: CASRFEGATNEKLFF.

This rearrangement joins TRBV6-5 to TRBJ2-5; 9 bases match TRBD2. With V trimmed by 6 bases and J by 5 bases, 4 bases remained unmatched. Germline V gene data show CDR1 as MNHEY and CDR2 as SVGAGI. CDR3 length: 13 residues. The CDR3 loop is CASRNAGGETQYF. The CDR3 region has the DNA TGTGCCAGCAGGAACGCGGGGGGGGAGACCCAGTACTTC.